Described below is a single T cell receptor beta chain sequence and its context. This CDR3 has 18 residues. Germline V gene sequence: CDR1 MGHRA, CDR2 YSYEKL. V lost 0 bases and J lost 4, with 21 bases in between. Participants spanned ages about 18 to 100 years and resided in around 25 US areas. The sample originates from a study of blood T cell repertoires in COVID-19. Study as a whole: Collection of acute and convalescent COVID-19 samples took place in the United States, Italy and Spain. The analysed material was cDNA or gDNA that came from T cells, B-cell-depleted T cells, or PBMCs.

The data were produced by immunoSEQ multiplex PCR, yet TCRdb's version contains in-frame clones alone and is incomplete. The table has over 200,000 clones, about 85% seen once. This receptor was identified in a man aged 35-49 years who had recovered from COVID-19. What was sequenced was PBMCs or T cells enriched from blood (not recorded which). The chain links TRBV4-1 to TRBJ1-1, with TRBD1 as a possible D gene (5 bases). This chain's CDR3 is CASSQDHGSPGGSTEAFF. CDR3 bases: TGCGCCAGCAGCCAAGATCATGGGAGCCCGGGGGGGAGCACTGAAGCTTTCTTT.